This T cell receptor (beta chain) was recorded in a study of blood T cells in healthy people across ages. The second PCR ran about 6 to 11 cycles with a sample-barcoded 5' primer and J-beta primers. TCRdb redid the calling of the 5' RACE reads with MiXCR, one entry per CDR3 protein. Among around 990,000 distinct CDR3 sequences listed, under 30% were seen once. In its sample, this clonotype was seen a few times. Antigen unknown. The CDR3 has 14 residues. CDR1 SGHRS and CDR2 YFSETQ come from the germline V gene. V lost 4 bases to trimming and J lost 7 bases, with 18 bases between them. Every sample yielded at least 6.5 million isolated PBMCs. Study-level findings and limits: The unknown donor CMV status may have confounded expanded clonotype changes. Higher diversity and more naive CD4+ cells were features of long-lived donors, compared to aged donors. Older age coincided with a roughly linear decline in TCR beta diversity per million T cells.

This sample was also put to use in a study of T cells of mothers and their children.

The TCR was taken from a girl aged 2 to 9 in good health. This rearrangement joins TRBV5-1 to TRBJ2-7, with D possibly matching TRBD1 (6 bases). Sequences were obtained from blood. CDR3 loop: CASSPGTKQEEQYF. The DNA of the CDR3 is TGCGCCAGCAGCCCCGGGACAAAGCAGGAAGAGCAGTACTTC.